The text below deals with one T cell receptor beta chain. This sample is drawn from a study of shared T cell receptors in the human thymus. J gave up 0 bases and V 1 base, and 2 bases lay outside the gene matches. The germline gives CDR1 LGHNA, CDR2 YSLEER. The CDR3 contains 16 residues. The assay was immunoSEQ multiplex PCR, and TCRdb's table has in-frame clones only and misses some. The sample includes roughly 710,000 clones, around 85% seen only once; the top ten take 0.0095% to 0.011%. This sample also appeared in a second study, on human thymus T cells. This second study notes: Donors were healthy Finnish babies undergoing corrective operations for congenital heart defects. V and J genes seemed to be used with bias in thymic and blood repertoires.

Sequenced: thymocytes. The sequence derives from a girl less than two years old with a congenital heart defect. The chain couples TRBV4-3 to TRBJ2-2, with 7 bases fitting TRBD1. CDR3 sequence reads: CASSQGGQPNTGELFF. In nucleotides, the CDR3 is TGCGCCAGCAGCCAAGGGGGACAGCCGAACACCGGGGAGCTGTTTTTT.